This entry concerns a single T cell receptor beta chain. Its antigen is unknown. Full-length variable regions came from constant-region reverse primers plus semi-nested Nested Universal Primer A PCR. MiXCR, run by TCRdb on the 5' RACE reads, gives a single entry per CDR3 protein. The table lists approximately 60,000 distinct CDR3 sequences, about 20% of them singletons. The sorted Tregs were CD4+CD25+CD127-/low cells. Broader study findings: Larger-cohort validation covered only one TCR beta V-J rearrangement. Tumor memory CD4+ T cell TCR gene usage clustered with blood and lymph node memory CD4+ cells and lymph node naive CD4+ cells. Tumor Treg TCRs overlapped most with tumor naive CD4+ cells.

Specimen: tumor-infiltrating Tregs sorted from the breast tumor. This sequence originates from a female donor with breast cancer.

CDR3 bases: TGCGCCAGCAGCTTTAACCCCGGCGAGACCCAGTACTTC. Translation: CASSFNPGETQYF. This chain connects TRBV5-1 to TRBJ2-5; D is unclear. This CDR3 spans 13 amino acids. The V gene lost 2 bases and the J gene lost 5 bases, with 10 bases spanning the gap. The V gene's germline CDR1 is SGHRS and CDR2 YFSETQ.